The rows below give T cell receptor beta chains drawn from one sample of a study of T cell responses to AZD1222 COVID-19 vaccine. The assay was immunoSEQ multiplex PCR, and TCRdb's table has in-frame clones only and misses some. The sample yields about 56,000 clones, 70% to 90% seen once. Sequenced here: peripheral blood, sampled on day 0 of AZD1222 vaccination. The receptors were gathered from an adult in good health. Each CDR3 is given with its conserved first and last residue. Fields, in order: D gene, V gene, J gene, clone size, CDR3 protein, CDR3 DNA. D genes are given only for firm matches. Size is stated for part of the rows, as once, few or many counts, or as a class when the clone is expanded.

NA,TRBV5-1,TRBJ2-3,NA,CASSLVGEGQGTQYF,TGCGCCAGCAGCTTGGTGGGGGAGGGCCAGGGGACGCAGTATTTT
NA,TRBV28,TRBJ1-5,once,CASSFLLGSAQPQHF,TGTGCCAGCAGTTTTCTCCTAGGCTCGGCTCAGCCCCAGCATTTT
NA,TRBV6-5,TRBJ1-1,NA,CASSYRPENTEAFF,TGTGCCAGCAGTTACCGACCGGAAAACACTGAAGCTTTCTTT
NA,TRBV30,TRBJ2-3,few,CALQGDTQYF,TGTGCCTTGCAGGGAGATACGCAGTATTTT
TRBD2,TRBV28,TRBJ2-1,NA,CASTAGGFNEQFF,TGTGCCAGCACCGCGGGGGGGTTCAATGAGCAGTTCTTC
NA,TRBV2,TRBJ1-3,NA,CASSEVRSGNTIYF,TGTGCCAGCAGTGAGGTTCGCTCTGGAAACACCATATATTTT
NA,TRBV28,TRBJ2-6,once,CASITARLRPGANVLTF,TGTGCCAGCATAACGGCCAGACTTAGACCTGGGGCCAACGTCCTGACTTTC
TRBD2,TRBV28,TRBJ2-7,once,CASSHSGRTLEQYF,TGTGCCAGCAGCCATAGCGGGAGGACCCTCGAGCAGTACTTC
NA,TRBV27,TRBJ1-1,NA,CASSPLGSLTGTEAFF,TGTGCCAGCAGTCCGCTCGGGTCCCTTACTGGCACTGAAGCTTTCTTT
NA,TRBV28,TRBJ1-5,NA,CASSVRRGKGLSNQPQHF,TGTGCCAGCAGTGTCCGCCGGGGAAAGGGGCTGAGCAATCAGCCCCAGCATTTT
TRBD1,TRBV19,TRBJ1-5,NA,CASSDRGVQPQHF,TGTGCCAGTAGTGACAGGGGAGTTCAGCCCCAGCATTTT
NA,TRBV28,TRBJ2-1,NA,CASSSMGGPANEQFF,TGTGCCAGCAGTTCCATGGGGGGGCCAGCGAATGAGCAGTTCTTC
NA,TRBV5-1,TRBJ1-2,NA,CASSKEKDYGYTF,TGCGCCAGCAGTAAAGAAAAGGACTATGGCTACACCTTC
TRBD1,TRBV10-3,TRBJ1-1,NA,CAISGPPGQVNAEAFF,TGTGCCATCAGCGGCCCCCCGGGACAGGTGAACGCTGAAGCTTTCTTT
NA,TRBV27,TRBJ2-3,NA,CASSLSYQGDTQYF,TGTGCCAGCAGTTTATCATATCAAGGCGATACGCAGTATTTT
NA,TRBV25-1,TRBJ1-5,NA,CASSEAGGIEPQHF,TGTGCCAGCAGTGAAGCTGGGGGTATTGAGCCCCAGCATTTT
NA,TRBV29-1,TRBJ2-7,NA,CSVESGIAYEQYF,TGCAGCGTGGAATCGGGAATCGCCTACGAGCAGTACTTC
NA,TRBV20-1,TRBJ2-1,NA,CSARELDEQFF,TGCAGTGCTAGAGAGCTGGATGAGCAGTTCTTC
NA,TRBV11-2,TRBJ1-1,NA,CASSLDTGIAFF,TGTGCCAGCAGCTTAGATACAGGGATTGCTTTCTTT
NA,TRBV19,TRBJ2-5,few,CASQVGGKYQETQYF,TGTGCCAGCCAGGTAGGAGGGAAGTACCAAGAGACCCAGTACTTC
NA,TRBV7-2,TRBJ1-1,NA,CASSLGWGPTEAFF,TGTGCCAGCAGCTTAGGATGGGGACCCACTGAAGCTTTCTTT
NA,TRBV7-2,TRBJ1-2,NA,CASTSTRQKPYGYTF,TGTGCCAGCACTTCTACCAGACAGAAACCTTATGGCTACACCTTC
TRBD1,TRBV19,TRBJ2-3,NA,CASSTGQWTDTQYF,TGTGCCAGTAGTACGGGACAGTGGACAGATACGCAGTATTTT
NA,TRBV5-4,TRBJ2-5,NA,CASSQVTSLQETQYF,TGTGCCAGCAGCCAGGTGACTAGTCTCCAAGAGACCCAGTACTTC
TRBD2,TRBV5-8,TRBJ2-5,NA,CASSLWVTSATRRSQYF,TGTGCCAGCAGCTTGTGGGTTACTAGCGCCACGCGGAGATCCCAGTACTTC
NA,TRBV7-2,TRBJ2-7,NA,CASSLTVGGVATYEQYF,TGTGCCAGCAGCTTAACCGTTGGGGGAGTAGCAACCTACGAGCAGTACTTC
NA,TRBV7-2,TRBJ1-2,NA,CASSLYPFPPYGYTF,TGTGCCAGCAGCTTATATCCTTTCCCCCCATATGGCTACACCTTC
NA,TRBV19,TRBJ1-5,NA,CASSIAGGPQHF,TGTGCCAGTAGTATCGCCGGGGGGCCCCAGCATTTT
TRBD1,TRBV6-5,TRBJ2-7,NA,CASSYVSETGAYEQYF,TGTGCCAGCAGTTACGTCTCCGAGACAGGGGCCTACGAGCAGTACTTC
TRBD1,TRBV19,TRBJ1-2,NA,CASSPRAGGDGYGYTF,TGTGCCAGTAGCCCACGAGCAGGGGGCGACGGGTATGGCTACACCTTC
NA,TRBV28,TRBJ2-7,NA,CASRVRDYEQYF,TGTGCCAGCAGGGTCAGGGACTACGAGCAGTACTTC
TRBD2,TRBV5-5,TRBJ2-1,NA,CASSLETSGSHNEQFF,TGTGCCAGCAGCTTGGAGACTAGCGGGTCTCACAATGAGCAGTTCTTC
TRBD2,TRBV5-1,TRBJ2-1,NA,CASSLGSPTSGRVNEQFF,TGCGCCAGCAGCTTGGGCTCCCCGACTAGCGGGAGGGTCAATGAGCAGTTCTTC
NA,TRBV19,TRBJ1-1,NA,CASLPGAYGVNTEAFF,TGTGCCAGTTTACCGGGGGCGTATGGGGTGAACACTGAAGCTTTCTTT
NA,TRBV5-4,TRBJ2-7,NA,CASSLHSLEQYF,TGTGCCAGCAGCTTGCACAGCTTAGAGCAGTACTTC
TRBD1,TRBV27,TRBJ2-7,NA,CASSFSAGDRLNEQYF,TGTGCCAGCAGTTTCTCCGCCGGGGACAGGCTTAACGAGCAGTACTTC
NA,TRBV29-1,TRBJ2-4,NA,CSVDSPGDIQYF,TGCAGCGTAGACAGTCCGGGGGACATTCAGTACTTC
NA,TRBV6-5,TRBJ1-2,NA,CASRQGGDYGYTF,TGTGCCAGCCGCCAGGGAGGAGACTATGGCTACACCTTC
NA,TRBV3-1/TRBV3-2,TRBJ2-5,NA,CASSQGVAPEGLQETQYF,TGTGCCAGCAGCCAAGGGGTAGCGCCAGAAGGGCTTCAAGAGACCCAGTACTTC
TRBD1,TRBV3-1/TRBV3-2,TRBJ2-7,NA,CASSQEVIGDRGRMDEQYF,TGTGCCAGCAGCCAAGAAGTTATAGGAGACAGGGGGCGAATGGACGAGCAGTACTTC
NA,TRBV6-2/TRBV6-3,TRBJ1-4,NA,CASSYDKRRKLFF,TGTGCCAGCAGTTACGACAAGAGAAGGAAACTGTTTTTT
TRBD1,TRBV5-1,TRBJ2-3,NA,CASSPQGAADTQYF,TGCGCCAGCTCCCCTCAGGGGGCGGCAGATACGCAGTATTTT
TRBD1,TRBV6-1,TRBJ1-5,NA,CASSEATGARGAGNQPQHF,TGTGCCAGCAGTGAAGCCACAGGGGCCCGGGGTGCTGGCAATCAGCCCCAGCATTTT
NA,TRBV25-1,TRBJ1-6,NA,CASIGVGNNSPLHF,TGTGCCAGCATTGGAGTGGGGAATAATTCACCCCTCCACTTT
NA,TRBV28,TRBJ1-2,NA,CASMLSGYRDGYTF,TGTGCCAGCATGCTTTCAGGGTACCGTGACGGCTACACCTTC
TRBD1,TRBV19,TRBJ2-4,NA,CASSLNRDRLAKNIQYF,TGTGCCAGTAGTCTGAATCGGGACAGGTTAGCCAAAAACATTCAGTACTTC
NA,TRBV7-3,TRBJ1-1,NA,CASSFRLDTEAFF,TGTGCCAGCAGCTTTAGACTGGACACTGAAGCTTTCTTT
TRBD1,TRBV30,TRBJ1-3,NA,CAWGPGQGLNTIYF,TGTGCCTGGGGGCCGGGACAGGGTCTAAACACCATATATTTT
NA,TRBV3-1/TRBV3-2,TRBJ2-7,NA,CASSQETHEQYF,TGTGCCAGCAGCCAAGAGACCCACGAGCAGTACTTC
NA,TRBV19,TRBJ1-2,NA,CASTLALGRGYGYTF,TGTGCCAGTACCCTCGCGCTGGGACGAGGCTATGGCTACACCTTC
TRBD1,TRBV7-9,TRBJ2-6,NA,CASSPGKGARGANVLTF,TGTGCCAGCAGCCCCGGGAAGGGGGCGAGAGGGGCCAACGTCCTGACTTTC
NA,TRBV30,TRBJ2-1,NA,CAWSVHPPNEQFF,TGTGCCTGGAGTGTACACCCTCCCAATGAGCAGTTCTTC